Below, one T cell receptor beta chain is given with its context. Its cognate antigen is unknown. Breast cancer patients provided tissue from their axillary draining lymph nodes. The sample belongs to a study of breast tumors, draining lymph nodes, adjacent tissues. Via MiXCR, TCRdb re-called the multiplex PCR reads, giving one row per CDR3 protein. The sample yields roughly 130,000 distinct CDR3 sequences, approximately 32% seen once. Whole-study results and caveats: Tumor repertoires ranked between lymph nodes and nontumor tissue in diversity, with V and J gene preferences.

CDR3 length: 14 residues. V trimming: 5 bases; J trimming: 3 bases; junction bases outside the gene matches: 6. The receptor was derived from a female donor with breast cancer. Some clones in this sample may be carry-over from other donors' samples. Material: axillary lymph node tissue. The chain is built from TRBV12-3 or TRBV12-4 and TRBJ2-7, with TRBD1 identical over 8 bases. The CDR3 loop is CASSSLDRGYEQYF. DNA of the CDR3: TGTGCCAGCAGTAGCCTAGACAGGGGCTACGAGCAGTACTTC.